A single T cell receptor beta chain is shown here with its context. The entry originates in a study of shared clonotypes between healthy human individuals. Using immunoSEQ multiplex PCR, the repertoire was profiled, and TCRdb retains in-frame clones only, with some absent. The sample carries 2 million to 2.5 million clones, 80% to 95% recorded once. The germline CDR1 and CDR2 sequences are KGHSH and LQKENI. Trimming cost V 3 bases and J 11 bases, with 13 bases left between them. CDR3 size: 12 residues. This chain connects TRBV18 to TRBJ1-2; D possibly corresponds to TRBD1 (5 bases). The material sequenced was naive CD4+ T cells from PBMCs. The sample's subset: CD45RA+ positively selected. The origin of this receptor is a man aged 18 to 35 in good health. Some clones in this sample may be carry-over from other donors' samples. The CDR3 coding sequence is TGTGCCAGCTCACCGACAGAGAGTTTGTACACCTTC. Its translation is CASSPTESLYTF.